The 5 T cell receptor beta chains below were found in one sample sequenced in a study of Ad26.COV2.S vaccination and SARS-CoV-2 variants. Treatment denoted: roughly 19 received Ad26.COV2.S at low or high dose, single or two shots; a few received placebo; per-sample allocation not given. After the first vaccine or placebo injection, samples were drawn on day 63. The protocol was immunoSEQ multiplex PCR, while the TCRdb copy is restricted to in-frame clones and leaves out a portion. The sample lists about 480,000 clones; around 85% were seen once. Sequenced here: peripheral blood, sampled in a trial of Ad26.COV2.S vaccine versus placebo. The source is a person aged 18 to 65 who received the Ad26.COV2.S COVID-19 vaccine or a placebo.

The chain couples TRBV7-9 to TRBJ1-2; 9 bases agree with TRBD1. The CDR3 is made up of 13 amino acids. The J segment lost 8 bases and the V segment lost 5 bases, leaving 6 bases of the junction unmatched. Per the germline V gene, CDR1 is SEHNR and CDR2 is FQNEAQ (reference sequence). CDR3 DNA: TGTGCCAGCAGCATCTACAGGGGGCAAGGCTACACCTTC. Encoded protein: CASSIYRGQGYTF.

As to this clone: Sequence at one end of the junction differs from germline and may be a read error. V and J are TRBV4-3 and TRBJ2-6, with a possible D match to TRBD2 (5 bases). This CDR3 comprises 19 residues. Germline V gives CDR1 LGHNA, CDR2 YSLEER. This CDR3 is CASSQENFAGGPGANVLTF. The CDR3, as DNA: TGCGCCAGCAGCCAAGAGAACTTTGCTGGAGGCCCTGGAGCCAACGTCCTGACTTTC.

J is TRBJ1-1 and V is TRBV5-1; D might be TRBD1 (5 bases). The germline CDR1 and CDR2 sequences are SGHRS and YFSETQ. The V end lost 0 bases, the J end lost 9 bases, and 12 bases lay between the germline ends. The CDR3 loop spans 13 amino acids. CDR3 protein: CASSLGQGSKAFF. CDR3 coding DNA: TGCGCCAGCAGCTTGGGGCAGGGCAGTAAAGCTTTCTTT.

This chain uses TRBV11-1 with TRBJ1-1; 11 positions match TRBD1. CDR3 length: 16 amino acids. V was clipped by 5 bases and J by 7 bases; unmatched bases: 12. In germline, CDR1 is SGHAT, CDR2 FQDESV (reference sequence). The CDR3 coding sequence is TGTGCCAGCAGCGCACAAACGCCGGGACAGGGGGTTGAAGCTTTCTTT. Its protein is CASSAQTPGQGVEAFF.

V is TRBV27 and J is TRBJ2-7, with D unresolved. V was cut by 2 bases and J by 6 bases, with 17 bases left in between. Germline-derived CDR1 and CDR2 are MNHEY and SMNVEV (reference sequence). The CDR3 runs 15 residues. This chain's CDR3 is CASSLRVDGSGEQYF. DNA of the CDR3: TGTGCCAGCAGTTTAAGGGTGGATGGTTCGGGCGAGCAGTACTTC.